This TCR beta chain was found in a study of OX40 agonist ivuxolimab in advanced cancers. Study-wide results and limits: Relative to CD4+, CD8+ T cells held more expanded clones on average.

Generated by immunoSEQ multiplex PCR, the TCRdb table keeps only in-frame clones and is missing some. The data hold some 150,000 clones, with 90% observed a single time. Notes on this clone: Its antigen is not identified.

Any history of autoimmune disease or systemic immunosuppression disqualified patients. V trimming: 3 bases; J trimming: 11 bases; junction bases outside the gene matches: 2. There are 11 residues in the CDR3. Germline V gene sequence: CDR1 MDHEN, CDR2 SYDVKM. The TCR was taken from an adult with an advanced solid tumor such as melanoma, head and neck, liver or kidney cancer. Sequences were derived from CD4+ or CD8+ T cells sorted from blood, sampled in a trial of the OX40 agonist ivuxolimab. V and J are TRBV28 and TRBJ1-1; 8 bases agree with TRBD1. In DNA form, the CDR3 reads TGTGCCAGCAGTTTGGGACAGGACGCTTTCTTT. Its protein product is CASSLGQDAFF.